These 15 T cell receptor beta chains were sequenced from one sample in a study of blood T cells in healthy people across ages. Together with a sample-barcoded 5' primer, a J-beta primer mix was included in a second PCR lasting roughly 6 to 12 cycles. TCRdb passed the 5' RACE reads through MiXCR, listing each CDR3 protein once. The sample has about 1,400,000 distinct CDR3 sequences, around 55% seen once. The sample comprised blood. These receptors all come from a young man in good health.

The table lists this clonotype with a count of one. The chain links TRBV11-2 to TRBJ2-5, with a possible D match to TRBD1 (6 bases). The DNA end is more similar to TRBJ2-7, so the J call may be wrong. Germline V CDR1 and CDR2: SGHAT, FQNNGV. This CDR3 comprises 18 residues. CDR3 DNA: TGTGCCAGCAGCTCGATAGAAACGGCCGACAGGTCCTCCTACGAGCAGTACTTC. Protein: CASSSIETADRSSYEQYF.

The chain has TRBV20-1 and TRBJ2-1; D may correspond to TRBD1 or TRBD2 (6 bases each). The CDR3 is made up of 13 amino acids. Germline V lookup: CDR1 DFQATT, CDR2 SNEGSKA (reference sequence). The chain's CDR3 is CSAGGLLLNEQFF. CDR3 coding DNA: TGCAGCGCCGGGGGCCTCCTCTTAAATGAGCAGTTCTTC.

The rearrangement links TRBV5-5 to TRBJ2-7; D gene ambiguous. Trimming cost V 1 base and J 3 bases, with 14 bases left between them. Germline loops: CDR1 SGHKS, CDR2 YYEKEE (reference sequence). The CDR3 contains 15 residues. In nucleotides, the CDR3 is TGTGCCAGCAGCTTGAGCTTGACGGCCTTCTACGAGCAGTACTTC. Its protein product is CASSLSLTAFYEQYF.

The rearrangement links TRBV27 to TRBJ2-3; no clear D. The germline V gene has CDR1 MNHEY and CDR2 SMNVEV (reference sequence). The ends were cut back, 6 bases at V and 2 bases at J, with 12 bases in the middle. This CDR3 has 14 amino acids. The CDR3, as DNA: TGTGCCAGCAGAAGGACGGAGACCACAGATACGCAGTATTTT. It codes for CASRRTETTDTQYF.

The DNA for the CDR3 is TGCGCCAGCAGACGACAGGGAGGGGCAACTAATGAAAAACTGTTTTTT. It yields the protein CASRRQGGATNEKLFF. The rearrangement uses TRBV5-1 and TRBJ1-4; 7 nucleotides line up with TRBD1. The germline gives CDR1 SGHRS, CDR2 YFSETQ. The CDR3 is made up of 16 amino acids. Germline trimming cut 5 bases from V and 0 bases from J; bases unmatched to any gene: 7.

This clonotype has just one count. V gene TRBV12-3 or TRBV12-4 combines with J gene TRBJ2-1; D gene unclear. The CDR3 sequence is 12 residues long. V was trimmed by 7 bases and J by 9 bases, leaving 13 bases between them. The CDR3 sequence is CASISSIGEQFF. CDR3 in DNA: TGTGCCAGCATTTCGTCAATTGGTGAGCAGTTCTTC.

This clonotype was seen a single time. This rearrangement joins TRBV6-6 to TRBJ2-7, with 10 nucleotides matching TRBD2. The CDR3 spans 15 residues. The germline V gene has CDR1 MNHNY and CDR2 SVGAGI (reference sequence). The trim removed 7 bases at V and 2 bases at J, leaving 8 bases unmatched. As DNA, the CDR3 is TGTGCCAGCACTCAAACTAGCGGGGCAGCCTACGAGCAGTACTTC. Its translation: CASTQTSGAAYEQYF.

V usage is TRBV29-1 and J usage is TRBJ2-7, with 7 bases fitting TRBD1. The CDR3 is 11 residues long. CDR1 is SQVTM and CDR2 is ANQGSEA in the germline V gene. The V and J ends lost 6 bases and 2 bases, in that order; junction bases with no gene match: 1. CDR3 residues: CSVGTAYEQYF. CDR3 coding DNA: TGCAGCGTCGGGACAGCCTACGAGCAGTACTTC.

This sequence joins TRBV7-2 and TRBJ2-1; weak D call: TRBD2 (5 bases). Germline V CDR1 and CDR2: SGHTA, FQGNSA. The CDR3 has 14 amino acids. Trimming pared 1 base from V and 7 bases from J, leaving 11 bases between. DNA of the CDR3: TGTGCCAGCAGCTTAGAGCGGACGGTGAATGAGCAGTTCTTC. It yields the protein CASSLERTVNEQFF. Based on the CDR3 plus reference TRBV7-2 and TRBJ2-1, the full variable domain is GAGVSQSPSNKVTEKGKDVELRCDPISGHTALYWYRQSLGQGLEFLIYFQGNSAPDKSGLPSDRFSAERTGGSVSTLTIQRTQQEDSAVYLCASSLERTVNEQFFGPGTRLTVL.

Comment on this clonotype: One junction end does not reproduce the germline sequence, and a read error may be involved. CDR3 loop: CARSLMSVDRAVGKQFF. DNA for the CDR3: TGTGCCCGCAGCTTAATGTCGGTGGACAGGGCGGTTGGGAAGCAGTTCTTC. The genes are TRBV11-2 and TRBJ2-1, with 8 bases lining up with TRBD1. In germline, CDR1 is SGHAT, CDR2 FQNNGV. The length of the CDR3 is 17 residues.

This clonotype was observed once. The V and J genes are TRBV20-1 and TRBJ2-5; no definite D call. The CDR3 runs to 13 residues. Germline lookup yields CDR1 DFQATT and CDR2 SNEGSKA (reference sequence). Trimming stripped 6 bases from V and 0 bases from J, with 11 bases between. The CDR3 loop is CSAHLGYQETQYF. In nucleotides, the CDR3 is TGCAGTGCCCACCTTGGGTACCAAGAGACCCAGTACTTC.

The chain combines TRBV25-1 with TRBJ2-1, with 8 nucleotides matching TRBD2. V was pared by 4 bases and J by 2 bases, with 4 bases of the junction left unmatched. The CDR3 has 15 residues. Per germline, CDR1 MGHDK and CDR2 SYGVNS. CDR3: CASSAGGQAYNEQFF. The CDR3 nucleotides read TGTGCCAGCAGTGCGGGGGGGCAGGCCTACAATGAGCAGTTCTTC.

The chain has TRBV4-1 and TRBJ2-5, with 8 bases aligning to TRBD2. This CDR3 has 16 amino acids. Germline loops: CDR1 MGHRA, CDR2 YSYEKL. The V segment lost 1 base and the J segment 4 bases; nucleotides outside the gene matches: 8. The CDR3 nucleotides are TGCGCCAGCAGCCAAGGTCCGGGAGGGGCGTTAGAGACCCAGTACTTC. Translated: CASSQGPGGALETQYF.

The CDR3 coding sequence is TGTGCCAGCAGCTTTGACCCAAGGACGGGCTACGAGCAGTACTTC. It specifies CASSFDPRTGYEQYF. This chain joins TRBV5-5 and TRBJ2-7; D is undetermined. Germline V gene lookup returns CDR1 SGHKS and CDR2 YYEKEE (reference sequence). Trimming stripped 2 bases from V and 3 bases from J, with 15 bases between. The CDR3 has 15 residues.

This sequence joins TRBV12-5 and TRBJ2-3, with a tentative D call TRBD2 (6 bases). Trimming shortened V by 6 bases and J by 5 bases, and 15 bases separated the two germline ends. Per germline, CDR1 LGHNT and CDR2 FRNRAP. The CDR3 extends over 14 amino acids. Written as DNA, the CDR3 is TGTGCTAGTGGCCACCCGGAGGGCCTAGATACGCAGTATTTT. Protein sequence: CASGHPEGLDTQYF.